This passage covers 20 T cell receptor beta chains from one sample sequenced in a study of tumor-infiltrating lymphocytes in primary liver carcinoma. The researchers produced TCR beta cDNA from about 510 ng total RNA with a constant-region primer. Three nested multiplex PCR rounds, a slightly modified ARM-PCR, produced the libraries for TCR beta. The opening two PCR rounds, around 11 cycles each, paired TRBV1-TRBV30 forward primers with a C-beta reverse primer. TCRdb passed the multiplex PCR reads through MiXCR, listing each CDR3 protein once. The table lists about 200,000 distinct CDR3 sequences, less than 70% of them singletons. The researchers obtained blood RNA from unsorted whole blood and also extracted germline DNA. Sequenced sample: peripheral blood. The origin of the receptors is a woman aged 60-75 years with primary liver carcinoma and hepatitis B virus infection.

Turning to this clonotype: The conserved closing phenylalanine or tryptophan is absent in this CDR3, likely reflecting a read error. The chain has TRBV7-9 and TRBJ1-1; D is ambiguous. The CDR3 has 13 amino acids. With 2 bases removed from V and 4 bases from J, the gap between germline ends came to 8 bases. Germline lookup yields CDR1 SEHNR and CDR2 FQNEAQ (reference sequence). The CDR3 loop reads CASSLWGSTEAFY. In DNA form, the CDR3 reads TGTGCCAGCAGCTTATGGGGTAGCACTGAAGCTTTCTAT.

Concerning this clonotype: A clone one base away is much larger, so this may be a read error. This rearrangement joins TRBV14 to TRBJ2-1; TRBD1 matches 8 bases. The length of the CDR3 is 12 residues. The V gene end was trimmed by 4 bases and the J gene end by 10 bases; junction bases not matched to a gene: 3. In germline, CDR1 is SGHDN, CDR2 FVKESK. The CDR3 DNA reads as TGTGCCAGCAGCCTTGGACAGGGAGAGCAGTTCTTC. Encoded protein: CASSLGQGEQFF. Looking up the rest from reference TRBV14 and TRBJ2-1 gives the full variable domain: EAGVTQFPSHSVIEKGQTVTLRCDPISGHDNLYWYRRVMGKEIKFLLHFVKESKQDESGMPNNRFLAERTGGTYSTLKVQPAELEDSGVYFCASSLGQGEQFFGPGTRLTVL.

This clonotype was recorded once. The chain couples TRBV5-1 to TRBJ1-2, with 12 bases fitting TRBD1. V gave up 7 bases and J gave up 7 bases; unmatched junction bases: 8. The CDR3 extends over 14 amino acids. Per germline, CDR1 SGHRS and CDR2 YFSETQ. CDR3 in amino acids: CASGPGTGGRGYTF. The CDR3 nucleotides read TGCGCCAGCGGTCCCGGGACAGGGGGCCGTGGCTACACCTTC.

This clonotype appeared many times. The chain employs TRBV5-4 and TRBJ1-1; weak D call: TRBD1 (6 bases). CDR3 length: 16 residues. Looked up from germline, CDR1 is SGHNT and CDR2 is YYREEE (reference sequence). Trimming left V 4 bases short and J 0 bases short, with 16 bases between. In DNA, the CDR3 is TGTGCCAGCAGCCTTGGGGGCGACCTCATGAACACTGAAGCTTTCTTT. Its translation: CASSLGGDLMNTEAFF.

CDR3 amino acids: CASSRTGLSMEAQYF. The CDR3 bases are TGCGCCAGCAGCCGGACGGGACTTTCAATGGAGGCCCAGTACTTC. The gene calls are TRBV4-1 and TRBJ2-5; D is perhaps TRBD2 (6 bases). V lost 4 bases and J lost 9, with 21 bases in between. The CDR3 length is 15 residues. Germline V gene lookup returns CDR1 MGHRA and CDR2 YSYEKL.

A word on this clonotype: The junction and the germline gene differ at one end; a read error may be behind it. The genes are TRBV11-2 and TRBJ2-6, with D tentatively TRBD1 (5 bases). This CDR3 has 20 residues. Germline-derived CDR1 and CDR2 are SGHAT and FQNNGV. Written as DNA, the CDR3 is TGTGCCAGTAGCTTAATGTCGCTGGGCAGGGTAGACTCTGGGGCCAACGTCCTGACTTTC. Its translation: CASSLMSLGRVDSGANVLTF.

Notes on this clonotype: Here the CDR3 omits its conserved ending phenylalanine or tryptophan, so a read error is the likely source. The gene calls are TRBV4-1 and TRBJ2-3; 9 bases match TRBD1. The CDR3 totals 15 residues. In germline, CDR1 is MGHRA, CDR2 YSYEKL. The CDR3: CASSRQGGGADMQYL. CDR3 nucleotides: TGCGCCAGCAGCCGACAGGGGGGAGGGGCAGATATGCAGTATCTT.

The chain carries TRBV4-1 and TRBJ2-3; D gene unclear. CDR1 and CDR2 from the germline V gene are MGHRA and YSYEKL. V was cut by 0 bases and J by 8 bases, with 9 bases left in between. The CDR3 is 13 residues long. The CDR3 region has the DNA TGCGCCAGCAGCCAAGAGCTTCCGGGTACGCAGTATTTT. Amino acids: CASSQELPGTQYF.

This clonotype was seen many times. This chain joins TRBV11-3 and TRBJ2-3; 11 nucleotides line up with TRBD2. There are 18 residues in the CDR3. Germline CDR1 and CDR2: SGHNT and YENEEA. V was pared by 5 bases and J by 2 bases, with 12 bases of the junction left unmatched. CDR3 coding DNA: TGTGCCAGCAGCCGGGGGGGACTAGCGGAAAAATTCACAGATACGCAGTATTTT. Its translation is CASSRGGLAEKFTDTQYF.

This clonotype was seen ten or more times. The rearrangement uses TRBV10-1 and TRBJ1-2; D is possibly TRBD1 (6 bases). Trimming removed 2 bases from V and 13 bases from J, with 14 bases in between. The CDR3 sequence is 12 residues long. The germline V gene has CDR1 WNHNN and CDR2 SYGVQD (reference sequence). The CDR3 region is CASSESDRSPTF. In DNA, the CDR3 is TGCGCCAGCAGTGAGAGTGACAGGTCGCCCACCTTC.

In the case of this clonotype: An end of the junction does not agree with germline; a read error may underlie this. The chain employs TRBV11-2 and TRBJ2-1, with D unclear. This CDR3 is 14 amino acids long. The germline CDR1 and CDR2 sequences are SGHAT and FQNNGV. The CDR3 nucleotides are TGCGCCAGCAGCCCCACAGTTTCCCTCAATGAGCAGCTCTTC. As protein: CASSPTVSLNEQLF.

There are a few counts of this clonotype. This may come from a read error, since a much larger clone is one base off. CDR3 nucleotides: TGTGCCAGCAGTTATCGACAGACGAACACTGAAGCTTTCTTT. It yields the protein CASSYRQTNTEAFF. The chain recombines TRBV12-3 or TRBV12-4 with TRBJ1-1; D is perhaps TRBD1 (5 bases). The CDR3 covers 14 residues. Trimming removed 4 bases from V and 1 base from J, with 10 bases in between.

Concerning this clonotype itself: A much larger clone sits a single nucleotide away, making a read error possible. This chain uses TRBV29-1 with TRBJ1-1, with a possible D match to TRBD1 (5 bases). The CDR3 contains 15 residues. From germline, CDR1 is SQVTM and CDR2 ANQGSEA. Trimming pared 5 bases from V and 0 bases from J, leaving 16 bases between. As DNA, the CDR3 is TGCAGCGTTAAGAGGGTGCAGGGATTGAACACTGAAGCTTTCTTT. Translated, it gives CSVKRVQGLNTEAFF.

The chain combines TRBV7-8 with TRBJ2-3; TRBD2 agrees at 12 bases. The V segment lost 6 bases and the J segment 8 bases; nucleotides outside the gene matches: 15. This CDR3 spans 17 amino acids. CDR1 is SGHVS, CDR2 FQNEAQ, per germline. CDR3 in DNA: TGTGCCAGCAGACCGACTAGCGGGAGACCCCCATCGCGTACGCAGTATTTT. Its protein is CASRPTSGRPPSRTQYF.

Of note for this clonotype: A much more abundant neighbour one base away suggests this may be a read error. This chain links TRBV6-5 with TRBJ1-2; 7 bases match TRBD1. Trimming took 7 bases from V and 4 from J; bases not matched to a gene: 9. Germline-derived CDR1 and CDR2 are MNHEY and SVGAGI. The CDR3 runs 14 residues. CDR3 protein: CASIDFGQVYGYTF. CDR3 in DNA: TGTGCCAGCATAGACTTCGGACAGGTCTATGGCTACACCTTC.

As regards this clonotype: A read error may account for a junction end that differs from germline. The chain joins TRBV11-1 to TRBJ2-4; 12 bases map to TRBD2. Germline CDR1 SGHAT, CDR2 FQDESV (reference sequence). There are 17 residues in the CDR3. CDR3 nucleotides: TGTGCTAGCAGCTTTCCCGGGACTAGCGGGTCCAAAAACATTCAGTACTTC. It is translated as CASSFPGTSGSKNIQYF.

Worth noting for this clonotype: A much larger clone lies a single base off, so this may be a read error. This rearrangement joins TRBV4-2 to TRBJ2-1; 7 bases align to TRBD2. The CDR3 loop spans 16 amino acids. CDR1 is LGHNA and CDR2 is YNFKEQ in the germline V gene. CDR3 DNA sequence: TGTGTCAGCAGCCAAGAATGGACTAGATCAGGCGATGAGCAGTTCTTC. It yields the protein CVSSQEWTRSGDEQFF.

Regarding this clonotype: This could be a read error, since a much larger clone is one nucleotide away. The chain couples TRBV6-1 to TRBJ2-1, with TRBD2 identical over 11 bases. The germline CDR1 and CDR2 sequences are MNHNS and SASEGT. Trimming removed 11 bases from V and 2 bases from J; junction bases left unmatched: 8. This CDR3 is built from 15 residues. The CDR3 sequence is CAPNLAGGAYNEQFF. The CDR3 nucleotides are TGTGCCCCAAATCTAGCGGGGGGCGCCTACAATGAGCAGTTCTTC.

This clonotype was counted once. The chain recombines TRBV28 with TRBJ2-7; D ambiguous. V lost 3 bases, J lost 4 bases, and 4 bases lay in between. Germline CDR1 reads MDHEN; CDR2 reads SYDVKM. This CDR3 contains 11 residues. The CDR3 loop reads CASSFKYEQYF. The CDR3, as DNA: TGTGCCAGCAGTTTCAAGTACGAGCAGTACTTC.

This chain joins TRBV6-1 and TRBJ1-1; 7 positions agree with TRBD1. This CDR3 is 15 amino acids long. With V trimmed by 1 base and J by 7 bases, 9 bases remained unmatched. CDR1 and CDR2 (germline): MNHNS, SASEGT. CDR3 DNA: TGTGCCAGCAGTGAAGGAGGGGGCCGGGAGATTGAAGCTTTCTTT. Protein sequence: CASSEGGGREIEAFF.